This TCR beta chain appears in the sequencing data of a study of cytomegalovirus exposure and HLA in healthy donors. Whole-study results and caveats: Clonal expansion, a later analysis showed, was greater in HLA-associated TCR beta chains than in equally common others. Follow-up analysis found HLA locus-dependent TCR association rates, highest for DRB1 and lowest for HLA-C.

There are a few counts of this clone. Antigen specificity is unknown. The CDR3 totals 14 residues. Trimming pared 6 bases from V and 6 bases from J, leaving 16 bases between. The V gene's germline CDR1 is SNHLY and CDR2 FYNNEI. The PCR had 60 Vbeta and 13 Jbeta primers. Profiling relied on immunoSEQ multiplex PCR, and the TCRdb table lists in-frame clones only, not all of them. The profile shows over 150,000 clones, roughly nine tenths of them singletons. The genes are TRBV2 and TRBJ2-3; maybe TRBD2 (6 bases). The TCR comes from a woman aged 25 to 39 in good health and CMV-seronegative. The sample comprised PBMCs. This CDR3 is CASRLAPTIDTQYF. The CDR3 nucleotides are TGTGCCAGCAGGCTAGCGCCTACTATTGATACGCAGTATTTT.